The sequence of this TCR beta chain was determined in a study of T cell changes during pregnancy in multiple sclerosis. The assay was immunoSEQ multiplex PCR, and TCRdb's table has in-frame clones only and misses some. The sample carries 40,000 to 50,000 clones, approximately 92% recorded once. V dropped 2 bases and J dropped 4; count of bases not matched to a gene: 11. Per germline, CDR1 GTSNPN and CDR2 SVGIG (reference sequence). This CDR3 has 15 amino acids. The specimen comprised CD4+ T cells from peripheral blood mononuclear cells, sampled after pregnancy. The rearrangement uses TRBV30 and TRBJ2-7, with 7 positions matching TRBD1. This TCR was recovered from a female donor in good health, enrolled as a control in a pregnancy study. Here the CDR3 reads CAWSNRGRGTYEQYF. The CDR3 region has the DNA TGTGCCTGGAGTAATCGAGGCAGGGGGACGTACGAGCAGTACTTC.